This TCR beta chain was sequenced during a study of T cells after yellow fever vaccination. Study conclusions and caveats: The booster saw the reappearance of most primary-vaccination clones (more than 95% CD4, about 88% CD8).

TCRdb passed the 5' RACE reads through MiXCR, listing each CDR3 protein once. This table holds a few hundred thousand distinct CDR3 sequences, 5.5% to 8.5% found once. This clonotype has more than one count but fewer than ten. Antigen: not known. V lost 3 bases, J lost 0 bases, and 9 bases stayed unmatched. The CDR3 is made up of 17 amino acids. CDR1 and CDR2 from the germline V gene are SGHTA and FQGNSA. The chain combines TRBV7-2 with TRBJ2-7; TRBD2 matches at 9 bases. The sequence was collected from a man between 25 and 39 years old who received the YFV17D yellow fever vaccine. The input for sequencing was CD4+ T cells sorted from PBMCs, taken on the day of the yellow fever booster vaccination. Here the CDR3 reads CASSFRAGGPVSYEQYF. In DNA form, the CDR3 reads TGTGCCAGCAGCTTCAGGGCGGGAGGGCCTGTCTCCTACGAGCAGTACTTC.